Shown below are 3 T cell receptor beta chains from a single sample sequenced in a study of T cells in Graves' hyperthyroidism and ophthalmopathy. TCR beta CDR3 regions were amplified from RNA transcripts. The study used the HTBI primer set for a first-round RT-PCR of the TCR CDR3. Via MiXCR, TCRdb re-called the multiplex PCR reads, giving one row per CDR3 protein. The table includes about 600,000 distinct CDR3 sequences, around 16% detected once. Sequencing used blood. The receptors originated from a woman aged 40 to 50 with Graves' ophthalmopathy.

This clonotype was counted many times. The J gene is TRBJ2-7, the V gene TRBV28, with D perhaps matching TRBD1 (6 bases). The CDR3 consists of 14 residues. Germline CDR1 is MDHEN and CDR2 is SYDVKM. V was trimmed by 5 bases and J by 3 bases, leaving 14 bases between them. The CDR3 protein is CASSAGTPSYEQYF. The CDR3 DNA reads as TGTGCCAGCAGTGCCGGGACACCTAGCTACGAGCAGTACTTC.

This clonotype was seen at least ten times. The CDR3 region is CASSAEGENSNQPQHF. CDR3 coding DNA: TGCGCCAGCAGCGCCGAGGGGGAGAATAGCAATCAGCCCCAGCATTTT. The rearrangement joins TRBV4-1 to TRBJ1-5; the D gene is possibly TRBD1 (6 bases). The V end was cut by 5 bases, the J end by 0 bases, with 14 bases between. The CDR3 consists of 16 residues. Looked up from germline, CDR1 is MGHRA and CDR2 is YSYEKL.

The J gene is TRBJ2-1, the V gene TRBV4-1, with D possibly matching TRBD1 (5 bases). The V and J ends lost 0 bases and 15 bases respectively, with 18 bases between them. This CDR3 region has 14 residues. CDR1 is MGHRA, CDR2 YSYEKL, per germline. CDR3 sequence reads: CASSQEGAGGRVFF. The CDR3 DNA reads TGCGCCAGCAGCCAAGAGGGTGCCGGCGGCAGGGTGTTCTTC.